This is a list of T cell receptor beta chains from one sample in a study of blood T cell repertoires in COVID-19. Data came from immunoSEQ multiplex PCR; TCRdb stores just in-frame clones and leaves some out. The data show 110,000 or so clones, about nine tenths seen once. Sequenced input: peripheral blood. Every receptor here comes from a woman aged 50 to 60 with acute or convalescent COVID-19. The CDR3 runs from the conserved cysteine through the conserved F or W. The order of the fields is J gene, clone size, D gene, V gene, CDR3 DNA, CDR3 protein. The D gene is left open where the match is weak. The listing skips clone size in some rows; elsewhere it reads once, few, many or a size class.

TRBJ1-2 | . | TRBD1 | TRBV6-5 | TGTGCCAGCAGGGACAGGGGGCTGGTGGACTATGGCTACACCTTC | CASRDRGLVDYGYTF
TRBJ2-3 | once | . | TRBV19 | TGTGCCAGTAGTTTACCGGGGGACAGATATACGCAGTATTTT | CASSLPGDRYTQYF
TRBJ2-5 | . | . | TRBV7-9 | TGTGCCAGCAGCCCTCCGCGGGGTCTCCAAGAGACCCAGTACTTC | CASSPPRGLQETQYF
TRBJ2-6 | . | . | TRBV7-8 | TGTGCCACCAGGGGCCTGTCTGGGGCCAACGTCCTGACTTTC | CATRGLSGANVLTF
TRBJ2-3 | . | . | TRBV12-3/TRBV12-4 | TGTGCCAGCAGACCAACTAACACAGATACGCAGTATTTT | CASRPTNTDTQYF
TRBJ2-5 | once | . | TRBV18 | TGTGCCAGCTCACCAGGGTTGGGCGAGACCCAGTACTTC | CASSPGLGETQYF
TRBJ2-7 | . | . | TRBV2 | TGTGCCAGTTTAAATCCCCAAGGGGGTGCCTACGAGCAGTACTTC | CASLNPQGGAYEQYF
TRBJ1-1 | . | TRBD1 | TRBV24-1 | TGTGCCACCAGAGACAGGGGGCGGAACACTGAAGCTTTCTTT | CATRDRGRNTEAFF
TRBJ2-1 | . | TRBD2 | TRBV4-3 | TGCGCCAGCAGCCAAGATTCAGCGGGAGGGCCGCAGTTCTTC | CASSQDSAGGPQFF
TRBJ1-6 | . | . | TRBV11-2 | TGTGCCAGCAGATGGCCGGGTCGAAATTCACCCCTCCACTTT | CASRWPGRNSPLHF
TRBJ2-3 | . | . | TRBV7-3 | TGTGCCAGCGCTGGGGGGGCTAGCCCAGATACGCAGTATTTT | CASAGGASPDTQYF
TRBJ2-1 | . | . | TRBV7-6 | TGTGCCAGCAGCCTAAGGCAGGGGGACTTCTACAATGAGCAGTTCTTC | CASSLRQGDFYNEQFF
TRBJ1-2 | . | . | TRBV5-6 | TGTGCCAGCAAAGAAGACAGTTACTATGGCTACACCTTC | CASKEDSYYGYTF
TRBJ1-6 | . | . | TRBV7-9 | TGTGCCAGCAGCTTATCAGCGGGGACACTCCACTTT | CASSLSAGTLHF
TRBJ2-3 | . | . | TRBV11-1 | TGTGCCAGCAGCTTTACTACAGATACGCAGTATTTT | CASSFTTDTQYF
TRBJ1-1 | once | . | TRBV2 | TGTGCCAGCAGTGCACTCCAGGGTAACACTGAAGCTTTCTTT | CASSALQGNTEAFF
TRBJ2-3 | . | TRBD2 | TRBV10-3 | TGTGCCATCAGTGGCCATGAGAATAGCGGGGGGGCTGGTACGCAGTATTTT | CAISGHENSGGAGTQYF
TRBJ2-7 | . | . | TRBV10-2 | TGCGCCAGCCGTACAACAGCTTCCTCCTACGAGCAGTACTTC | CASRTTASSYEQYF
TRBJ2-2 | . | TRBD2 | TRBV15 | TGTGCCACCAGCAGAGTAAAGCTAGCGGGGGAGGCGGAGCTGTTTTTT | CATSRVKLAGEAELFF
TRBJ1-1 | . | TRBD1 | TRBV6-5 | TGTGCCAGCAGTTCTGGGACAGGGACTGAAGCTTTCTTT | CASSSGTGTEAFF
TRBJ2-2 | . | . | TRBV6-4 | TGTGCCAGCAGTGGGGGGCCAGACACCGGGGAGCTGTTTTTT | CASSGGPDTGELFF
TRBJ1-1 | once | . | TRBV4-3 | TGCGCCAGCAGCCAAGAAGGTGGGGCCGACACTGAAGCTTTCTTT | CASSQEGGADTEAFF